A selection of T cell receptor beta chains follows, all from one sample in a study of OX40 agonist ivuxolimab in advanced cancers. Repertoires were generated with immunoSEQ multiplex PCR, while TCRdb's copy carries only in-frame clones and drops some. This sample has around 47,000 clones, with approximately 91% found just once. The sample here was CD4+ or CD8+ T cells sorted from blood, taken in a trial of the OX40 agonist ivuxolimab. These receptor sequences come from an adult with an advanced solid tumor such as melanoma, head and neck, liver or kidney cancer. CDR3s include the opening cysteine and the closing phenylalanine or tryptophan. A D gene is named only where the DNA matches it firmly. A row's size may be missing; if present it is once, few, many or a size class.

size	V	J	D	DNA	CDR3
once	TRBV2	TRBJ2-1	-	TGTGCCAGCAGTGACCCGAGGGGAGCTAGTTACAATGAGCAGTTCTTC	CASSDPRGASYNEQFF
-	TRBV12-5	TRBJ2-5	-	TGTGCTAGTGGTTTGGGGTGGGGCGACGAGACCCAGTACTTC	CASGLGWGDETQYF
-	TRBV19	TRBJ2-3	TRBD2	TGTGCCAGTAGTGCCCCCGGGACTAGCCGGGATACGCAGTATTTT	CASSAPGTSRDTQYF
-	TRBV5-5	TRBJ2-7	-	TGTGCCAGCAGCTTGGCAGGGGACGGATCCTACGAGCAGTACTTC	CASSLAGDGSYEQYF
-	TRBV27	TRBJ2-7	-	TGTGCCAGCAGTTTAAGAGGGAGATCCTACGAGCAGTACTTC	CASSLRGRSYEQYF
-	TRBV7-6	TRBJ2-2	TRBD1	TGTGCCAGCAGCTTAAGGACAGGCGGAGACACCGGGGAGCTGTTTTTT	CASSLRTGGDTGELFF
few	TRBV7-2	TRBJ2-3	TRBD2	TGTGCCAGCAGTCGACTAGCGGGGGAGAATACGCAGTATTTT	CASSRLAGENTQYF
-	TRBV7-9	TRBJ2-5	-	TGTGCCAGCAGCGACTCGTACAGGGTCCAAGAGACCCAGTACTTC	CASSDSYRVQETQYF
-	TRBV6-1	TRBJ2-4	TRBD1	TGTGCCAGCAGAGGACAGGTAGCCAAAAACATTCAGTACTTC	CASRGQVAKNIQYF
-	TRBV9	TRBJ2-5	TRBD2	TGTGCCAGCAGCGTCGGGAGGATAAGGGAGACCCAGTACTTC	CASSVGRIRETQYF
-	TRBV27	TRBJ2-3	TRBD2	TGTGCCAGCAGGGATTCTTCGGGACTAGTGTTGGATACGCAGTATTTT	CASRDSSGLVLDTQYF
-	TRBV5-1	TRBJ2-1	-	TGCGCCAGCAGCTTGGCCAGGGGAGATAATGAGCAGTTCTTC	CASSLARGDNEQFF
once	TRBV5-1	TRBJ2-7	-	TGCGCCAGCAGCTTGCCCTCGAGCTCCTACGAGCAGTACTTC	CASSLPSSSYEQYF
once	TRBV7-2	TRBJ1-1	-	TGTGCCAGCAGCTTAGCTTTGTGGGAGGGGACTGAAGCTTTCTTT	CASSLALWEGTEAFF
-	TRBV5-1	TRBJ2-2	-	TGCGCCAGCAGCTTCCTACTTGGGGGCAACACCGGGGAGCTGTTTTTT	CASSFLLGGNTGELFF
-	TRBV14	TRBJ2-7	-	TGTGCCAGCAGCCAAGAAGGGGTCTCCTACGAGCAGTACTTC	CASSQEGVSYEQYF
-	TRBV11-2	TRBJ2-5	-	TGTGCCAGCAGCCAGCTAGAGACCCAGTACTTC	CASSQLETQYF
-	TRBV19	TRBJ1-2	-	TGTGCCAGTAGTACCTTCGAGGGGGGTAATGGCTACACCTTC	CASSTFEGGNGYTF
-	TRBV2	TRBJ2-7	TRBD1	TGTGCCAGCAGTGCCGCGGACAGGGACTACGAGCAGTACTTC	CASSAADRDYEQYF
-	TRBV6-5	TRBJ2-3	TRBD1	TGTGCCAGCAGTTACTTTACAGGGGGCACAGATACGCAGTATTTT	CASSYFTGGTDTQYF
-	TRBV4-1	TRBJ2-7	-	TGCGCCAGCAGCCAAGATCGGGGATACGAGCAGTACTTC	CASSQDRGYEQYF
-	TRBV11-2	TRBJ1-4	-	TGTGCCAGCAGCTTAGGTGTCGCAGGAGCGGCAAAACTGTTTTTT	CASSLGVAGAAKLFF
-	TRBV11-2	TRBJ2-1	TRBD2	TGTGCCAGCAGCCTCGGGACTAGCGGGGGAAGGTTCTTC	CASSLGTSGGRFF
-	TRBV19	TRBJ1-5	-	TGTGCCAGTAGGGATAGTAGCAATCAGCCCCAGCATTTT	CASRDSSNQPQHF
-	TRBV14	TRBJ1-4	TRBD1	TGTGCCAGCAGCCCCAGGGGGTCGGCTAATGAAAAACTGTTTTTT	CASSPRGSANEKLFF
-	TRBV2	TRBJ2-7	TRBD2	TGTGCCAGCAGTGAAGGTGGGGGGGGCTACGAGCAGTACTTC	CASSEGGGGYEQYF
-	TRBV7-9	TRBJ2-7	-	TGTGCCAGCAGCTTAATAAACGAGCAGTACTTC	CASSLINEQYF
-	TRBV2	TRBJ1-2	-	TGTGCCAGCAGTGCAAGTTGGGACGGCGGCTTAGATGGCTACACCTTC	CASSASWDGGLDGYTF
-	TRBV4-3	TRBJ1-4	-	TGCGCCAGCAGCCTTGACCCGGAGGAAAAACTGTTTTTT	CASSLDPEEKLFF
-	TRBV6-5	TRBJ1-1	-	TGTGCCAGCAGTTACGGGGCTGAAGCTTTCTTT	CASSYGAEAFF
-	TRBV7-3	TRBJ2-5	TRBD2	TGTGCCAGCAGCTTAAACGGGGGGACCCAAGAGACCCAGTACTTC	CASSLNGGTQETQYF
-	TRBV29-1	TRBJ2-7	-	TGCAGCGTTGGTGGGTCCTACGAGCAGTACTTC	CSVGGSYEQYF
medium-sized	TRBV9	TRBJ1-5	-	TGTGCCAGCAGCGTAGGGGGCCCCAATCAGCCCCAGCATTTT	CASSVGGPNQPQHF
-	TRBV2	TRBJ1-2	-	TGTGCCAGCACCGGACAAGGGGGGGTCTATGGCTACACCTTC	CASTGQGGVYGYTF
-	TRBV30	TRBJ2-1	-	TGTGCCTGGACAGGGGGGGATGAGCAGTTCTTC	CAWTGGDEQFF
-	TRBV30	TRBJ1-5	-	TGTGCCTGGAGTGTAGGCCCCGACGGTGGAGTCTATCAGCCCCAGCATTTT	CAWSVGPDGGVYQPQHF
-	TRBV27	TRBJ2-7	TRBD1	TGTGCCAGCAGTTTGGGGGCAGGGGGCAACGAGCAGTACTTC	CASSLGAGGNEQYF
-	TRBV19	TRBJ1-5	-	TGTGCCAGTAGTATAGACAGGGTCAATCAGCCCCAGCATTTT	CASSIDRVNQPQHF
-	TRBV4-1	TRBJ1-1	-	TGCGCCAGCAGCCTAAAGGGGGGTGGGGACACTGAAGCTTTCTTT	CASSLKGGGDTEAFF
-	TRBV4-3	TRBJ2-7	-	TGCGCCAGCAGCCAAGATAGGCGGGGCTACGAGCAGTACTTC	CASSQDRRGYEQYF
-	TRBV29-1	TRBJ2-5	-	TGCAGCGTTGATATAGCCCATTCGTTCCAAGAGACCCAGTACTTC	CSVDIAHSFQETQYF